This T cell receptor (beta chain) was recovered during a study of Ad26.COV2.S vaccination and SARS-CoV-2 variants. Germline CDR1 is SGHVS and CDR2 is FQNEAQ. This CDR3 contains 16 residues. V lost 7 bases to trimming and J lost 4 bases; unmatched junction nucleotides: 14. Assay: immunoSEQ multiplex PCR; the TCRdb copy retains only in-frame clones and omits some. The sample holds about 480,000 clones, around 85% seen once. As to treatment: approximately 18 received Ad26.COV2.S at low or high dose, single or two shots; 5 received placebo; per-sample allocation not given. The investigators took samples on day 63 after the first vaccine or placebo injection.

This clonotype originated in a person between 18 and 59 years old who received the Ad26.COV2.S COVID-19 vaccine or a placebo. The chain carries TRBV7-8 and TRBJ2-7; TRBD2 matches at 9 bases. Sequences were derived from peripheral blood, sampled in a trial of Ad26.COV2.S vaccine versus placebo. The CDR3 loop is CASIRFAGGPSYEQYF. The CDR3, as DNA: TGTGCCAGCATACGCTTCGCGGGAGGGCCCTCATACGAGCAGTACTTC.